Listed below are T cell receptor beta chains from one sample, sequenced in a study of OX40 agonist ivuxolimab in advanced cancers. The data were produced by immunoSEQ multiplex PCR, yet TCRdb's version contains in-frame clones alone and is incomplete. The data hold roughly 58,000 clones, with about 93% observed a single time. Specimen: CD4+ or CD8+ T cells sorted from blood, collected in a trial of the OX40 agonist ivuxolimab. The receptors were sampled from an adult with an advanced solid tumor such as melanoma, head and neck, liver or kidney cancer. CDR3s include the opening cysteine and the closing phenylalanine or tryptophan. The D gene is left open where the match is weak. The size of a clone is reported for some rows only, either as once, few or many, or as a class for expanded clones.

.	TRBV11-2	TRBD2	TRBJ2-1	16	CASRTTGLAGVNEQFF	TGTGCCAGCAGGACGACGGGACTAGCGGGAGTCAATGAGCAGTTCTTC
.	TRBV5-8	.	TRBJ1-5	11	CASSLIQPQHF	TGTGCCAGCAGCTTGATTCAGCCCCAGCATTTT
.	TRBV27	TRBD2	TRBJ2-7	15	CASSYKLAGLYEQYF	TGTGCCAGCAGTTATAAACTAGCGGGTCTTTACGAGCAGTACTTC
.	TRBV4-3	.	TRBJ2-7	13	CASSQDYGYEQYF	TGCGCCAGCAGCCAAGATTACGGATACGAGCAGTACTTC
.	TRBV7-9	.	TRBJ2-6	18	CASSSFPSGGTGANVLTF	TGTGCCAGCAGCTCCTTCCCTTCAGGGGGGACTGGGGCCAACGTCCTGACTTTC
.	TRBV7-9	.	TRBJ2-5	16	CASSLGYGSHEETQYF	TGTGCCAGCAGCTTAGGGTACGGGAGCCACGAAGAGACCCAGTACTTC
.	TRBV5-6	.	TRBJ1-2	13	CASSESLRNGYTF	TGTGCCAGCAGCGAGAGCCTACGGAATGGCTACACCTTC
.	TRBV4-1	.	TRBJ2-1	12	CASSQGWNEQFF	TGCGCCAGCAGCCAAGGATGGAATGAGCAGTTCTTC
.	TRBV6-6	.	TRBJ2-1	13	CASRDSGYNEQFF	TGTGCCAGCAGAGATAGCGGCTACAATGAGCAGTTCTTC
few	TRBV4-1	.	TRBJ2-2	15	CASSQDSVNTGELFF	TGCGCCAGCAGCCAAGATTCGGTGAACACCGGGGAGCTGTTTTTT
.	TRBV7-9	.	TRBJ2-7	11	CASSLSYEQYF	TGTGCCAGCAGCTTAAGCTACGAGCAGTACTTC
.	TRBV9	.	TRBJ1-3	14	CASSQTGLGNTIYF	TGTGCCAGCAGCCAAACAGGGCTCGGAAACACCATATATTTT
.	TRBV7-3	.	TRBJ2-2	17	CASSSPPTGSNTGELFF	TGTGCCAGCAGCAGTCCGCCTACGGGGTCGAACACCGGGGAGCTGTTTTTT
.	TRBV5-1	TRBD1	TRBJ1-3	17	CASSLDGLQGEGNTIYF	TGCGCCAGCAGCTTGGACGGACTACAGGGGGAAGGAAACACCATATATTTT
few	TRBV10-2	.	TRBJ2-1	14	CASTQRPENNEQFF	TGCGCCAGCACCCAGCGGCCGGAGAACAATGAGCAGTTCTTC
.	TRBV9	.	TRBJ2-1	13	CASRPAGPNEQFF	TGTGCCAGCAGGCCCGCCGGACCCAATGAGCAGTTCTTC
.	TRBV4-3	.	TRBJ2-7	15	CASSQEAPGPYEQYF	TGCGCCAGCAGCCAAGAGGCCCCAGGCCCTTACGAGCAGTACTTC
.	TRBV2	.	TRBJ2-7	15	CASSDGLANPYEQYF	TGTGCCAGCAGTGATGGGTTAGCGAATCCCTACGAGCAGTACTTC
once	TRBV2	.	TRBJ1-1	13	CASIWVRESEAFF	TGTGCCAGCATTTGGGTCAGGGAAAGTGAAGCTTTCTTT
few	TRBV15	.	TRBJ1-2	15	CATSRTGTGSYGYTF	TGTGCCACCAGCAGGACCGGCACAGGGTCCTATGGCTACACCTTC
once	TRBV6-5	.	TRBJ1-1	15	CASILGAQGNTEAFF	TGTGCCAGCATTCTCGGGGCACAGGGGAACACTGAAGCTTTCTTT
.	TRBV6-5	.	TRBJ1-4	16	CASSYSILAAREKLFF	TGTGCCAGCAGTTACTCAATCTTGGCAGCCAGAGAAAAACTGTTTTTT
.	TRBV7-6	TRBD2	TRBJ2-1	17	CASSRRFTGGPYNEQFF	TGTGCCAGCAGCCGACGGTTCACGGGAGGCCCCTACAATGAGCAGTTCTTC
.	TRBV9	.	TRBJ2-1	12	CASSLTRNEQFF	TGTGCCAGCAGCCTTACTAGGAATGAGCAGTTCTTC
.	TRBV14	TRBD1	TRBJ2-6	15	CASSRDRGGANVLTF	TGTGCCAGCAGCCGAGACAGGGGTGGGGCCAACGTCCTGACTTTC
.	TRBV6-6	.	TRBJ1-5	13	CASSPRTGQPQHF	TGTGCCAGCAGCCCTCGGACGGGACAGCCCCAGCATTTT
.	TRBV9	TRBD2	TRBJ2-2	14	CASTGGQRAGELFF	TGTGCCAGTACGGGAGGCCAACGCGCCGGGGAGCTGTTTTTT
.	TRBV7-8	TRBD2	TRBJ2-1	18	CASSLPLLTGTSGRRQFF	TGTGCCAGCAGCTTACCATTACTAACCGGGACTAGCGGGAGGAGGCAGTTCTTC
.	TRBV7-9	TRBD1	TRBJ1-3	15	CASSSTRDSRNTIYF	TGTGCCAGCAGCTCAACCCGGGACAGCAGAAACACCATATATTTT
.	TRBV7-8	TRBD1	TRBJ1-4	16	CASSSPGGVANEKLFF	TGTGCCAGCAGCTCCCCAGGGGGGGTGGCTAATGAAAAACTGTTTTTT
once	TRBV27	.	TRBJ2-7	16	CASSLGPGGPPYEQYF	TGTGCCAGCAGTTTAGGACCAGGTGGGCCCCCCTACGAGCAGTACTTC
.	TRBV15	TRBD2	TRBJ2-1	17	CATSRDQVAGGLNEQFF	TGTGCCACCAGCAGAGATCAGGTAGCGGGAGGGTTGAATGAGCAGTTCTTC
.	TRBV29-1	TRBD1	TRBJ2-2	14	CSVLRGPQTGELFF	TGCAGCGTACTCAGGGGGCCTCAAACCGGGGAGCTGTTTTTT
.	TRBV7-9	.	TRBJ1-1	14	CASSLANELTEAFF	TGTGCCAGCAGCTTAGCGAACGAACTAACTGAAGCTTTCTTT
.	TRBV28	TRBD1	TRBJ1-4	14	CASSLGTGFEKLFF	TGTGCCAGCAGCCTAGGGACAGGGTTTGAAAAACTGTTTTTT
once	TRBV5-4	.	TRBJ2-7	14	CASSLRGLSYEQYF	TGTGCCAGCAGCTTGAGAGGACTTTCCTACGAGCAGTACTTC
.	TRBV2	.	TRBJ1-2	14	CASSVDRSNYGYTF	TGTGCCAGCAGTGTTGACAGATCGAACTATGGCTACACCTTC
.	TRBV9	.	TRBJ2-3	14	CASSVEGSEDTQYF	TGTGCCAGCAGCGTAGAAGGCTCCGAGGATACGCAGTATTTT
.	TRBV28	.	TRBJ1-5	14	CASRSLQGDQPQHF	TGTGCCAGCAGGTCTCTACAGGGAGATCAGCCCCAGCATTTT